These 9 T cell receptor beta chains share one sample of origin, sequenced in a study of shared clonotypes between healthy human individuals. Assay used: immunoSEQ multiplex PCR; TCRdb lists only in-frame clones, some missing. The sample holds more than 1,200,000 clones, roughly 98.5% seen once. The specimen was naive CD4+ T cells sorted from blood. Subset here: CD45RA+ positively selected. These TCRs come from a man under 40 in good health.

CDR3 region: CASSFFSGGSSTDTQYF. CDR3 coding DNA: TGCGCCAGCAGTTTTTTTAGCGGGGGGTCGAGCACAGATACGCAGTATTTT. This sequence joins TRBV5-1 and TRBJ2-3; 10 nucleotides align to TRBD2. Germline CDR1 reads SGHRS; CDR2 reads YFSETQ. This CDR3 is built from 17 residues. Trimming at V came to 5 bases and at J to 0 bases, leaving 9 bases not matched to a gene.

The chain carries TRBV18 and TRBJ2-2; 13 bases are shared with TRBD2. The CDR3 contains 18 residues. Germline loops: CDR1 KGHSH, CDR2 LQKENI. Trimming removed 3 bases from V and 5 bases from J; junction bases left unmatched: 9. The CDR3 loop reads CASSPLGLAGAETGELFF. In DNA form, the CDR3 reads TGTGCCAGCTCACCTCTTGGACTAGCGGGAGCGGAAACCGGGGAGCTGTTTTTT.

Of note for this clone: At the DNA level, this CDR3 is encoded by other sequences in the same sample as well. V gene TRBV27 combines with J gene TRBJ2-1; 8 bases map to TRBD2. The germline V gene encodes CDR1 MNHEY and CDR2 SMNVEV (reference sequence). CDR3 length equals 13 residues. The ends lost 6 bases at V and 5 bases at J; junction bases unmatched: 3. The CDR3, as DNA: TGTGCCAGCAGAACTAGCGGAAACAATGAGCAGTTCTTC. Protein sequence: CASRTSGNNEQFF.

V and J are TRBV6-1 and TRBJ1-2; maybe TRBD1 (6 bases). Germline CDR1 is MNHNS and CDR2 is SASEGT. The CDR3 spans 16 residues. V lost 4 bases to trimming and J lost 4 bases, with 19 bases between them. CDR3 bases: TGTGCCAGCAGTGCGACACAGGGAAGGCTAGTCTATGGCTACACCTTC. It specifies CASSATQGRLVYGYTF.

The V call is TRBV27, the J call TRBJ2-1; 8 bases align to TRBD1. With V trimmed by 5 bases and J by 7 bases, 10 bases remained unmatched. Germline assignment: CDR1 MNHEY and CDR2 SMNVEV (reference sequence). The length of the CDR3 is 15 residues. CDR3 bases: TGTGCCAGCAGTCCGGACAGGGACAATCGGAATGAGCAGTTCTTC. Translating it yields CASSPDRDNRNEQFF.

The chain uses TRBV2 and TRBJ2-7; a possible D gene is TRBD2 (5 bases). Germline V CDR1 and CDR2: SNHLY, FYNNEI. The CDR3 has 13 amino acids. Trimming pared 3 bases from V and 6 bases from J, leaving 12 bases between. The CDR3 sequence: CASSDPLGSEQYF. DNA for the CDR3: TGTGCCAGCAGTGATCCCCTTGGGAGCGAGCAGTACTTC.

The chain employs TRBV27 and TRBJ2-7; no clear D gene. Trimming pared 4 bases from V and 1 base from J, leaving 8 bases between. The CDR3 is 13 amino acids. The germline gives CDR1 MNHEY, CDR2 SMNVEV (reference sequence). CDR3: CASSSTLSYEQYF. The DNA of the CDR3 is TGTGCCAGCAGTTCGACCCTGTCCTACGAGCAGTACTTC.

The chain links TRBV28 to TRBJ2-7; maybe TRBD1 (6 bases). V was clipped by 6 bases and J by 2 bases, with 14 bases between them. Germline CDR1 is MDHEN and CDR2 is SYDVKM. The CDR3 sequence is 14 residues long. CDR3 coding DNA: TGTGCCAGCAGGCGGACAGAGGGTACCTACGAGCAGTACTTC. Translation: CASRRTEGTYEQYF. The full variable domain, with the rest looked up from reference TRBV28 and TRBJ2-7, is DVKVTQSSRYLVKRTGEKVFLECVQDMDHENMFWYRQDPGLGLRLIYFSYDVKMKEKGDIPEGYSVSREKKERFSLILESASTNQTSMYLCASRRTEGTYEQYFGPGTRLTVT.

The J gene is TRBJ1-4, the V gene TRBV2; 9 nucleotides agree with TRBD1. Germline V gene sequence: CDR1 SNHLY, CDR2 FYNNEI. Trimming cost V 3 bases and J 6 bases; bases outside gene matches: 14. CDR3 length: 18 residues. CDR3 sequence (DNA): TGTGCCAGCAGTGACCCTTCCCTTACACAGGGGGCATATGAAAAACTGTTTTTT. Translation: CASSDPSLTQGAYEKLFF. Full variable domain (remainder filled in from reference TRBV2 and TRBJ1-4): EPEVTQTPSHQVTQMGQEVILRCVPISNHLYFYWYRQILGQKVEFLVSFYNNEISEKSEIFDDQFSVERPDGSNFTLKIRSTKLEDSAMYFCASSDPSLTQGAYEKLFFGSGTQLSVL.